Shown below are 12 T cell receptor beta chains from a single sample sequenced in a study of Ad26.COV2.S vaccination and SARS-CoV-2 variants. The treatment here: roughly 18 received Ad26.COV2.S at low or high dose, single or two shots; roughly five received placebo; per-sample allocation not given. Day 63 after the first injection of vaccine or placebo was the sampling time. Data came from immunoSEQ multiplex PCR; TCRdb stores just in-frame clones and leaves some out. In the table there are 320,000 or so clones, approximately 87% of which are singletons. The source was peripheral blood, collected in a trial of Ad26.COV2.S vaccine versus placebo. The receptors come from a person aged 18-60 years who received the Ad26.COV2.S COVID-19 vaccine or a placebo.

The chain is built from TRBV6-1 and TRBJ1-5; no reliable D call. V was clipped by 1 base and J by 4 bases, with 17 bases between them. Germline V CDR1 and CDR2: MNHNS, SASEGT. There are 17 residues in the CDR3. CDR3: CASSEVWGRRSNQPQHF. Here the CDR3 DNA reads TGTGCCAGCAGTGAAGTATGGGGAAGACGTTCAAATCAGCCCCAGCATTTT.

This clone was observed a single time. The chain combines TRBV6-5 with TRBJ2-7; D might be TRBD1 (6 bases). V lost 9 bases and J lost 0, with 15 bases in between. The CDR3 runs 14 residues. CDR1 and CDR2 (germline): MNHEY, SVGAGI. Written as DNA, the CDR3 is TGTGCCAGTAAAGTTAGAGGGGGCTCCTACGAGCAGTACTTC. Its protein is CASKVRGGSYEQYF.

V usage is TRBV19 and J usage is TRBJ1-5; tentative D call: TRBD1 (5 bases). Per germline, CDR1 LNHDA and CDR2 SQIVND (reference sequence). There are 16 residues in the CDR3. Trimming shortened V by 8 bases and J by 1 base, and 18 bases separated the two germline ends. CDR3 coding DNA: TGTGCCAGTCAGAAGAGAGGGGAAAAGAGCAATCAGCCCCAGCATTTT. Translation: CASQKRGEKSNQPQHF.

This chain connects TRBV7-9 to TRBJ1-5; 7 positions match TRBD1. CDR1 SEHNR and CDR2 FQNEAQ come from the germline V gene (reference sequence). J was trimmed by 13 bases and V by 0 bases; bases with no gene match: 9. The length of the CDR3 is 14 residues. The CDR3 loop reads CASSLASGTAPQHF. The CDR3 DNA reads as TGTGCCAGCAGCTTAGCCTCGGGGACAGCTCCACAGCATTTT.

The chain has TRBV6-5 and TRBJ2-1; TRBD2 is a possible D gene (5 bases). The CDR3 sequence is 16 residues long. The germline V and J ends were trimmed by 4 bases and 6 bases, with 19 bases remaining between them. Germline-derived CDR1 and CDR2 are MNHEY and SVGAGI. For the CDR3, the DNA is TGTGCCAGCAGTTTCATCCGGACGGGGTGGGTCAATGAGCAGTTCTTC. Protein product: CASSFIRTGWVNEQFF.

The CDR3 DNA follows: TGTGCCAGTAGGGAAAATACCCCGGTCTTTTTTGGCTACACCTTC. This gives the protein CASRENTPVFFGYTF. The rearrangement uses TRBV19 and TRBJ1-2, with no clear D. This CDR3 has 15 amino acids. The V end was cut by 6 bases, the J end by 7 bases, with 21 bases between. Germline V gene sequence: CDR1 LNHDA, CDR2 SQIVND (reference sequence).

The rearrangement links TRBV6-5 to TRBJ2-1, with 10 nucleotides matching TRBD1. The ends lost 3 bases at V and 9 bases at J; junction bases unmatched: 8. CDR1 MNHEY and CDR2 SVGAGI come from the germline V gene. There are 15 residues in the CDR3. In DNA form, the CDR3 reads TGTGCCAGCAGTTATACCGGGACAGGGGTGGGTGAGCAGTTCTTC. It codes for CASSYTGTGVGEQFF.

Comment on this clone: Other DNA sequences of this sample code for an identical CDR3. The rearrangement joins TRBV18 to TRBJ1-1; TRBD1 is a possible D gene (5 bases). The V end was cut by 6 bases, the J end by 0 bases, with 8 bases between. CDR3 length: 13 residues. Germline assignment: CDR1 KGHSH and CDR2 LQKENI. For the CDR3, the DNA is TGTGCCAGCTCCCCAGGGTTGAACACTGAAGCTTTCTTT. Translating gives CASSPGLNTEAFF.

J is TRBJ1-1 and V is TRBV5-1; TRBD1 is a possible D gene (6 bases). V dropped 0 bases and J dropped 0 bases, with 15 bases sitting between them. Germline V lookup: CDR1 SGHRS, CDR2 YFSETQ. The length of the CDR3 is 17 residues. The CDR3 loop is CASSLAGGSYMNTEAFF. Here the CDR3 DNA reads TGCGCCAGCAGCTTGGCGGGGGGCAGCTACATGAACACTGAAGCTTTCTTT. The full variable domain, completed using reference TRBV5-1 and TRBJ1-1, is KAGVTQTPRYLIKTRGQQVTLSCSPISGHRSVSWYQQTPGQGLQFLFEYFSETQRNKGNFPGRFSGRQFSNSRSEMNVSTLELGDSALYLCASSLAGGSYMNTEAFFGQGTRLTVV.

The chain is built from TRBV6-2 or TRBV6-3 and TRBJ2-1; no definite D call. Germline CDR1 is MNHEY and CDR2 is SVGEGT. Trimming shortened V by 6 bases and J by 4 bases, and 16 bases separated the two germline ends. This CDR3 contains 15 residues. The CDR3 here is CASSPHITVYNEQFF. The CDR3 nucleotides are TGTGCCAGCAGCCCCCATATAACAGTATACAATGAGCAGTTCTTC.

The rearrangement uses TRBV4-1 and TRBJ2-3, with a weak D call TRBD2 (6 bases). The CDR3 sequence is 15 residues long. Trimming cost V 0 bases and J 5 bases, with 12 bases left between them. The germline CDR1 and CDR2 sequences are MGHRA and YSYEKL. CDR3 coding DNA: TGCGCCAGCAGCCAAGAAGATGAGGGACTAGATACGCAGTATTTT. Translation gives CASSQEDEGLDTQYF.

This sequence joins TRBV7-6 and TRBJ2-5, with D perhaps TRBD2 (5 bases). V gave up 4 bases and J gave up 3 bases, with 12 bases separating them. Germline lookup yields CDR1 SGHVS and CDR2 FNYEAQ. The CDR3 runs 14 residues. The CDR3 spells CASSSTDSEETQYF. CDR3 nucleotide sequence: TGTGCCAGCAGCTCGACGGACTCAGAAGAGACCCAGTACTTC.